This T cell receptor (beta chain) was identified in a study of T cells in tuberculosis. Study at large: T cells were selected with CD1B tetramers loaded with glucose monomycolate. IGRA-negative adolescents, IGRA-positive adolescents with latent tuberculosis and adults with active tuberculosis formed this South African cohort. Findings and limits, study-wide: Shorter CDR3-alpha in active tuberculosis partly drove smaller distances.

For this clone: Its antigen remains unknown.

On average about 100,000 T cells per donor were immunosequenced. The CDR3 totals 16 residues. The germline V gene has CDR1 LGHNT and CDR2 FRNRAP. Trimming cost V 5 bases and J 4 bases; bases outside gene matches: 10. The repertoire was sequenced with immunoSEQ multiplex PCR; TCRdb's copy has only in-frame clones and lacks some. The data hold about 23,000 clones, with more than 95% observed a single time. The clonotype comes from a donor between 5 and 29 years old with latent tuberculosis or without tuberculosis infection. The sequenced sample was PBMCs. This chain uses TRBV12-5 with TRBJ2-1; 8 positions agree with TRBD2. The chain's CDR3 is CASGVRTSSGYNEQFF. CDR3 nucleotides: TGTGCTAGTGGTGTTAGGACTAGCAGCGGTTACAATGAGCAGTTCTTC.